A selection of T cell receptor beta chains follows, all from one sample in a study of CD8+ T cells in alopecia areata. Only in-frame clones appear in the TCRdb table, and some are missing; sequencing was by immunoSEQ multiplex PCR. The sample gives roughly 64,000 clones, roughly 46% of which show up once; 20% is in the top ten. Sequenced here: CD8+ T cells sorted from blood, sampled between weeks 36 and 40, from a patient treated with tofacitinib. These receptors originate from a human donor with alopecia areata. CDR3s include the opening cysteine and the closing phenylalanine or tryptophan. The D gene is left open where the match is weak. Part of the rows lack a size; the others show once, few, many or a class for expanded clones.

clone size: NA; J gene: TRBJ2-5; D gene: TRBD1; V gene: TRBV15; CDR3 DNA: TGTGCCACCAGCCGTACTGGGACAGCGAAAGAGACCCAGTACTTC; CDR3 protein: CATSRTGTAKETQYF
clone size: NA; J gene: TRBJ2-7; D gene: NA; V gene: TRBV4-2; CDR3 DNA: TGTGCCAGCAGCCAAAACTACGAGCAGTACTTC; CDR3 protein: CASSQNYEQYF
clone size: NA; J gene: TRBJ2-7; D gene: NA; V gene: TRBV7-9; CDR3 DNA: TGTGCCAGCAGCTCTACATCTTACGAGCAGTACTTC; CDR3 protein: CASSSTSYEQYF
clone size: few; J gene: TRBJ1-1; D gene: NA; V gene: TRBV30; CDR3 DNA: TGTGCCTGGAGTGTAAGGGGTGGGGGCACTGAAGCTTTCTTT; CDR3 protein: CAWSVRGGGTEAFF
clone size: NA; J gene: TRBJ2-7; D gene: TRBD2; V gene: TRBV11-1; CDR3 DNA: TGTGCCAGCAGCTCGGGACTAGGATACGAGCAGTACTTC; CDR3 protein: CASSSGLGYEQYF
clone size: many; J gene: TRBJ1-5; D gene: TRBD1; V gene: TRBV7-9; CDR3 DNA: TGTGCCAGCAGCACGGACAGGGAGGAGGATCAGCCCCAGCATTTT; CDR3 protein: CASSTDREEDQPQHF
clone size: NA; J gene: TRBJ2-5; D gene: NA; V gene: TRBV7-3; CDR3 DNA: TGTGCCCCTCAGGGGAAGACTACCGGGACCCAGTACTTC; CDR3 protein: CAPQGKTTGTQYF
clone size: NA; J gene: TRBJ2-3; D gene: NA; V gene: TRBV30; CDR3 DNA: TGTGCCTTCCCCCGGGGGGCTAATACTGGGACAGATACGCAGTATTTT; CDR3 protein: CAFPRGANTGTDTQYF
clone size: once; J gene: TRBJ1-1; D gene: NA; V gene: TRBV4-1; CDR3 DNA: TGCGCCAGCAGCCAATATAGCGACAGTGAAGCTTTCTTT; CDR3 protein: CASSQYSDSEAFF
clone size: NA; J gene: TRBJ1-1; D gene: NA; V gene: TRBV18; CDR3 DNA: TGTGCCAGCTCTCGCCGGGCGGAGGAAGCTTTCTTT; CDR3 protein: CASSRRAEEAFF
clone size: NA; J gene: TRBJ2-2; D gene: NA; V gene: TRBV9; CDR3 DNA: TGTGCCAGCAGCGAGGCTGGGACCAAGAACACCGGGGAGCTGTTTTTT; CDR3 protein: CASSEAGTKNTGELFF
clone size: NA; J gene: TRBJ2-7; D gene: NA; V gene: TRBV11-2; CDR3 DNA: TGTGCCAGCAGCTTAGGGCAGGGCACCTACGAGCAGTACTTC; CDR3 protein: CASSLGQGTYEQYF
clone size: NA; J gene: TRBJ1-2; D gene: NA; V gene: TRBV28; CDR3 DNA: TGTGCCAGCGGGAGGGTGGAGGGTAACTATGGCTACACCTTC; CDR3 protein: CASGRVEGNYGYTF